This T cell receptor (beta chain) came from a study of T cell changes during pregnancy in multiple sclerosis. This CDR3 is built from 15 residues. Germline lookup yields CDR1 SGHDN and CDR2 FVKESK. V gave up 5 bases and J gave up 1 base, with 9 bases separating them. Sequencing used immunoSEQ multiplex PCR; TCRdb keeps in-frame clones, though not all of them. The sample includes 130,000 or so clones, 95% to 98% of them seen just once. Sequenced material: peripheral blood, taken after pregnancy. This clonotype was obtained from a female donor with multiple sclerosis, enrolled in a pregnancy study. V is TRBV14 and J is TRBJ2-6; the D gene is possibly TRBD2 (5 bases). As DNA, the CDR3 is TGTGCCAGCAGCGACACTAGATCTGGGGCCAACGTCCTGACTTTC. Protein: CASSDTRSGANVLTF.